This T cell receptor (beta chain) was recorded in a study of blood T cell repertoires in COVID-19. On the study more broadly: Nucleic acid was either cDNA or gDNA, and it came from T cells, B-cell-depleted T cells, or PBMCs.

Recruited during active infection, patients (from Seattle) were subsequently followed longitudinally. Repertoires were generated with immunoSEQ multiplex PCR, while TCRdb's copy carries only in-frame clones and drops some. The data show about 500,000 clones, 89% seen once. V dropped 0 bases and J dropped 4; count of bases not matched to a gene: 2. Germline V lookup: CDR1 SGDLS, CDR2 YYNGEE. The CDR3 is 14 residues long. Sequencing was performed on peripheral blood. The J gene is TRBJ2-5, the V gene TRBV9; 8 nucleotides line up with TRBD2. This receptor was obtained from a man aged 18 to 30 with COVID-19, enrolled during active disease. The CDR3 DNA follows: TGTGCCAGCAGCGTAGCGGGGGGGATAGAGACCCAGTACTTC. It translates to CASSVAGGIETQYF.